The clone carrying this T cell receptor beta chain was counted a few times. Its antigen is not known. The entry originates in a study of early T cells in non-severe SARS-CoV-2 infection. Study in general: The study sequenced bulk RNA from unsorted whole blood, with chains unpaired.

Regarding the study as a whole: Clonotype matching in VDJdb favored anti-spike CD8 responses and did not capture private and CD4 specificities.

CDR1 and CDR2 (germline): LGHDT, YNNKEL (reference sequence). The CDR3 extends over 16 amino acids. V shed 6 bases and J shed 4 bases, with 22 bases lying between them. Individually, cDNA molecules had unique molecular identifiers attached to them. TCRdb re-derived calls from the 5' RACE reads in MiXCR, one entry per CDR3 protein. The sample includes roughly 38,000 distinct CDR3 sequences, 5.5% to 7% seen only once; the top ten take 3.5% to 4.5%. The TCR sequence derives from an adult who was a healthcare worker with PCR-confirmed SARS-CoV-2 infection or an uninfected control (not recorded which). The chain recombines TRBV3-1 with TRBJ2-7; perhaps TRBD1 as D (6 bases). Sample: whole blood, taken at baseline. The CDR3 region is CASRRGGGRETYEQYF. As DNA, the CDR3 is TGTGCCAGCAGACGCGGTGGGGGCAGGGAGACGTACGAGCAGTACTTC.